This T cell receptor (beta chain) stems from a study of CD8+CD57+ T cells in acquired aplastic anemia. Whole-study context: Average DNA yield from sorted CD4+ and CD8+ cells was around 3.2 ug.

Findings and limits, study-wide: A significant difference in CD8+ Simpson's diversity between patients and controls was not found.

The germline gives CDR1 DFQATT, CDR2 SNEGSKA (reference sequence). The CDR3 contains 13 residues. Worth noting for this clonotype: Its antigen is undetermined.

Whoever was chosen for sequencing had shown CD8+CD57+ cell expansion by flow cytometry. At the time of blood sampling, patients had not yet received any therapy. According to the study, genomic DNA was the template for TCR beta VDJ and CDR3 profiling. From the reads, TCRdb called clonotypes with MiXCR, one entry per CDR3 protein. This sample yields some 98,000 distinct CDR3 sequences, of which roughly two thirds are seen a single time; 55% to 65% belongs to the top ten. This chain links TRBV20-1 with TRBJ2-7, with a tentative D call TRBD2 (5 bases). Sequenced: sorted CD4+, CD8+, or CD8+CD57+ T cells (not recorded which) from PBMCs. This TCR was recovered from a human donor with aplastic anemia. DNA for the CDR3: TGCAGCGCCCCTTTGGCGGGTAGGTACGAGCAGTACTTC. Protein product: CSAPLAGRYEQYF.